This T cell receptor (beta chain) stems from a study of T cell clonality in common variable immunodeficiency (dated by TCRdb to between 2014 and 2016). Most of the CVID patients and most of the healthy controls were of Caucasian heritage. From each donor, roughly 4.5 to 8 ml of heparinized peripheral whole blood was collected. Genomic DNA from adults with common variable immune deficiency (CVID) and from healthy adult controls was the source for sequencing TCRbeta CDR3 repertoires. The control group comprised approximately 22 healthy adult volunteers, around twelve female and approximately 10 male, aged roughly 20 to 66 years with a mean age of roughly 32. To isolate peripheral blood mononuclear cells, diluted blood was subjected to density centrifugation over Hypaque 1077 or Ficoll-Paque. Genomic DNA was extracted from unsorted mononuclear cells by Qiagen column purification or by a centrifugation-based method.

For sequencing, equivalent amounts of genomic DNA were input from CVID and control samples. For every sample, a 60 bp segment covering the rearranged TCRbeta CDR3 region was amplified and then sequenced. The immunoSEQ assay, a bias-corrected multiplex PCR with high-throughput sequencing, was employed for TCRbeta amplification. In the original analysis: Every unique nucleotide sequence was considered a clone and was annotated with V, D and J genes, copy number and frequency. Sequences were labeled productive if in frame, and non-productive if out of frame or containing stop codons. Clonality was calculated from Shannon's entropy as previously described. The predicted amino acid sequences of productive clones were used to derive mean CDR3 Kyte-Doolittle hydropathy. Scaled V gene usage was hierarchically clustered using Manhattan distance and complete linkage with the R hclust function. To assess clone sharing by CDR3 amino acid sequence, 12 repertoires per group were resampled over 100 rounds. The repertoires were searched for about 70 published EBV-specific TCRbeta sequences and nearly 250 published CMV-specific TCRbeta sequences. Analysis left out two CVID samples that produced under 10,000 sequences, so some 45 CVID repertoires remained. TCRdb re-hosts the immuneACCESS table, in-frame sequences only. Its copies lack some clones; in the studies checked, an unresolved V gene accounts for under half of them, and the cause for the rest is not known. V, J and clone size reflect that table, while D and trimming were determined from the DNA. The sample counts roughly 57,000 clones, each observed more than once. Of the sample, approximately 0.84% falls within the top ten clones.

Spanning cysteine to phenylalanine, the CDR3 consists of 14 amino acids. Part of the CDR3 DNA is given, 33 bases translated from base 1. V loses 3 bases, J loses 3 bases, and the germline ends lie 11 bases apart. Taken from the germline V gene, the CDR1 and CDR2 loops are MNHNS and SASEGT. This clone was detected many times. Its antigen is not yet known. The observed sequence ends 3 residues before the CDR3 terminus, with the missing tail filled in from the germline J gene. What the work shows at the level of the full study, not this receptor alone: CVID TCRbeta sequences were reported to have fewer deletions and N-nucleotide insertions and to lack highly modified clones with 13 or more V deletions. Despite equal DNA input, controls averaged approximately 88,000 unique sequences per sample versus about 31,547 in CVID samples. Compared with healthy controls, CVID subjects showed increased TCRbeta clonality (t-test p = 0.018), a feature most characteristic of about a third of subjects. The authors noted that sequencing repertoires of T cell subpopulations would be needed to clarify what caused the increased clonality in CVID. Fewer TCRbeta clones were shared among CVID subjects than among healthy controls (p < 0.0001). Correlations of repertoire features with clinical complications were constrained by heterogeneity among patients within the CVID cohort.

This chain is built from TRBV6-1 and TRBJ1-2; the D gene is possibly TRBD1, with 6 bases matching. Specimen: peripheral blood mononuclear cells. This receptor was taken from a person aged 18 to 69 in good health. The CDR3 DNA, read in part, is TGTGCCAGCAGTGACGAGGGGGGGGACTATGGC. This is translated as CASSDEGGDYG. The CDR3 as a whole reads CASSDEGGDYGYTF.